What follows is one T cell receptor beta chain and its context. This clonotype was recorded many times. No cognate antigen has been identified for it. Qualities for individual bases were not recorded, and no much larger clone is one base off. The data stem from a study of patients and donors after allogeneic stem cell transplantation (dated by TCRdb to the early 2020s). The library was made by RT-PCR. Sequencing instrument: NextSeq 550. The public reads were run again by TCRdb, first through fastp at Q25 and then through MiXCR, and only productive beta chains were kept. Each CDR3 protein appears once, grouped with its most common genes and DNA. The sample table holds about 28,000 distinct CDR3 sequences, of which about 6.5% were seen once. The ten largest clonotypes hold approximately 35% of the sample. V is cut by 3 bases and J by 7 bases, and the space between the germline ends is 15 bases. CDR1 and CDR2 are read off the germline V gene as KGHSH and LQKENI. The CDR3, cysteine through phenylalanine, is 14 amino acids long. CDR3 DNA is the only sequence kept; it has 42 bases, read in frame from the first base.

Recombination joined TRBV18 with TRBJ1-1; a tentative D call is TRBD1 (5 bases match). This TCR was sampled from a human donor who was either an allogeneic HSCT recipient or a stem cell or donor lymphocyte infusion donor (not recorded which). It is not recorded whose cells these are; they may come from a transplant donor. The sequencing input was blood, either unsorted or a sorted T cell fraction (not recorded which). At the DNA level, the sequence is TGTGCCAGCTCACCCTCCGGGGGGTTGGGTGAAGCTTTCTTT. This codes for CASSPSGGLGEAFF.